This T cell receptor beta chain comes out of a study of glioma-infiltrating T cells after dendritic cell vaccination. Study in general: Dendritic cell vaccination trial patients had either newly diagnosed or recurrent glioblastoma.

The protocol was immunoSEQ multiplex PCR, while the TCRdb copy is restricted to in-frame clones and leaves out a portion. This sample has tens of thousands of clones, with roughly 87% found just once. There are 16 residues in the CDR3. The V and J ends lost 3 bases and 4 bases, in that order; junction bases with no gene match: 10. Germline CDR1 and CDR2: LNHDA and SQIVND (reference sequence). Time point denoted: after dendritic cell vaccination, including at tumor progression/relapse. The clonotype originates from a human donor with glioblastoma. The chain joins TRBV19 to TRBJ2-3; 7 bases map to TRBD2. The sample was blood, taken after dendritic cell vaccination. The CDR3 nucleotides read TGTGCCAGTAGTATCCGTCCCGGGGGGTCCCCAGATACGCAGTATTTT. This sequence encodes CASSIRPGGSPDTQYF.